This TCR beta chain was observed in a study of blood T cell repertoires in COVID-19 (dated by TCRdb to the early 2020s). As for the study more broadly: Samples from collaborators originated in the United States, Italy and Spain and spanned both the acute and convalescent phases of COVID-19. Samples came from the ongoing ImmuneRACE study (first 160 participants) plus 1,254 subjects from 6 global collaborators. The repertoires were released in a freely available public database meant as a resource for research on the immune response to SARS-CoV-2. The material from the prospective study consisted of cDNA or gDNA derived from T cells, B-cell-depleted T cells, or PBMCs. Deeply sampled blood TCRbeta repertoires from subjects exposed to, actively infected with, or recovered from COVID-19 were included in the dataset. The sample metadata nearly always contained a de-identified subject ID, COVID-19 status, age in years and sex. Where available, HLA class I and class II types were obtained from metadata supplied by the sample provider rather than from assay-based typing. The paper's findings and limits, for the study overall: Clinical and demographic metadata were provided uncurated, with the amount varying by source and participant.

As to this clone: Its antigen specificity is not known. No qualities accompany the bases; no much larger clone lies one base away.

The immunoSEQ Assay, a bias-controlled multiplex PCR, was used to amplify TCRbeta CDR3 regions from genomic DNA. The original pipeline was this. Within the assay, amplification of reference gene primers was used to estimate how many nucleated cells each sample contained. Sequence reads were collapsed and filtered to measure the absolute abundance of every unique TCRbeta CDR3 rearrangement. Productive Simpson clonality was computed per sample as the square root of Simpson's diversity index over productive rearrangements. Imported from immuneACCESS, the table was reduced by TCRdb to in-frame sequences with V and J called. These copies leave out some clones; in studies compared against another copy, an unresolved V gene accounts for under half, and the cause of the remainder is not known. V, J and clone size derive from that table, while D and trimming were established from the DNA sequence. For this sample there are 150,000 to 200,000 clones; more than 75% appear just once. The ten largest clones capture less than 20% of the sample.

V and J lose 9 bases and 0 bases, and a span of 12 bases separates them. Based on the germline V gene (reference sequence), the CDR1 and CDR2 sequences are LNHDA and SQIVND. The CDR3 numbers 14 residues from cysteine through phenylalanine. CDR3 DNA is the only sequence kept; it has 42 bases, read in frame from the first base. In the prospective study, participants were roughly 18 to 95 years old, resided in 20 to 30 geographic areas of the United States, and were enrolled through a virtual design. In the prospective study, participants were assigned to cohorts based on the clinical history participants reported in a screening survey and a study questionnaire. In the prospective study, mobile phlebotomists collected whole blood, serum and a nasopharyngeal or oropharyngeal swab from each participant. Prospective study participants could optionally give additional blood draws and questionnaires over a roughly two-month period. Before DNA extraction, prospective study blood samples were shipped either frozen or at room temperature.

Sequenced sample: PBMCs or T cells enriched from blood (not recorded which). The clonotype originates from a woman aged 45-59 years with acute COVID-19. Rearrangement joined TRBV19 to TRBJ1-3; the D gene is perhaps TRBD1, from 5 matching bases. The CDR3 region has the sequence CASRWGDSGNTIYF. The DNA sequence is given as TGTGCCAGCCGATGGGGGGACTCTGGAAACACCATATATTTT.